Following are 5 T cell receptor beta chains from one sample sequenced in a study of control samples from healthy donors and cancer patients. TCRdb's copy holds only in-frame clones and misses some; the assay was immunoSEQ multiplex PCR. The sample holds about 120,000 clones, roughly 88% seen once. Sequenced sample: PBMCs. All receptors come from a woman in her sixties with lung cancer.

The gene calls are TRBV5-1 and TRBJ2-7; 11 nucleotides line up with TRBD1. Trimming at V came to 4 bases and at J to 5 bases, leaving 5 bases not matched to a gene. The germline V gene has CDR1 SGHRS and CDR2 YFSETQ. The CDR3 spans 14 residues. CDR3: CASSHGQGAHEQYF. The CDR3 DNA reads TGCGCCAGCAGCCACGGACAGGGGGCGCACGAGCAGTACTTC.

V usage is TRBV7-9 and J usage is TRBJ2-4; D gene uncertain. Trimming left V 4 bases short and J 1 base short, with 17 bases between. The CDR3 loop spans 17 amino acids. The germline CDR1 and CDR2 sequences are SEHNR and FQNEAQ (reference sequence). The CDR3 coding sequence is TGTGCCAGCAGCTCCCTGGCCCCCCTCCGGGCCAAAAACATTCAGTACTTC. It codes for CASSSLAPLRAKNIQYF.

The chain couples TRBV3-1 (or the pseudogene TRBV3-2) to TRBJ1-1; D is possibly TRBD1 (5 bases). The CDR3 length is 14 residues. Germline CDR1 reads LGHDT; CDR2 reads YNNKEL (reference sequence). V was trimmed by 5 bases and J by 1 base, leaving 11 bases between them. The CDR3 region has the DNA TGTGCCAGCAGCATGCAGGGAAGGAACACTGAAGCTTTCTTT. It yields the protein CASSMQGRNTEAFF.

The CDR3 is CASSPGGGNAFF. Here the CDR3 DNA reads TGTGCCAGCAGCCCCGGGGGAGGGAACGCTTTCTTT. The chain recombines TRBV3-1 (or the pseudogene TRBV3-2) with TRBJ1-1, with D possibly matching TRBD1 (5 bases). CDR1 and CDR2 (germline): LGHDT, YNNKEL (reference sequence). The CDR3 runs to 12 residues. With 4 bases removed from V and 11 bases from J, the gap between germline ends came to 14 bases.

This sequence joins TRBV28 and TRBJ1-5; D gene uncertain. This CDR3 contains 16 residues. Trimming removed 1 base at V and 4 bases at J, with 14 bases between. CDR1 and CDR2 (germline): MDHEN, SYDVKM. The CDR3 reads CASSLLGGARNQPQHF. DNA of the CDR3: TGTGCCAGCAGTTTATTAGGAGGTGCTAGGAATCAGCCCCAGCATTTT.